Each of the 9 T cell receptor beta chains below was sequenced from the same sample in a study of blood T cell repertoires in COVID-19. Libraries were prepared by immunoSEQ multiplex PCR; TCRdb keeps only in-frame clonotypes and omits some of them. Found here are 50,000 to 60,000 clones, about nine tenths of them singletons; the top ten hold under 8.5%. Material for sequencing was peripheral blood. The origin of the receptors is a man in his fifties or sixties with active COVID-19.

In its sample, this clone was seen a few times. The CDR3 reads CASSQIGRSGSGTGELFF. The CDR3 coding sequence is TGTGCCAGCAGCCAGATCGGACGTAGCGGGAGTGGCACCGGGGAGCTGTTTTTT. The rearrangement links TRBV4-2 to TRBJ2-2; TRBD2 agrees at 9 bases. The V gene end was trimmed by 3 bases and the J gene end by 4 bases; junction bases not matched to a gene: 12. The CDR3 covers 18 residues. From germline, CDR1 is LGHNA and CDR2 YNFKEQ.

The chain combines TRBV19 with TRBJ1-1; unclear D gene. This CDR3 is built from 15 residues. The V end lost 3 bases, the J end lost 0 bases, and 11 bases lay between the germline ends. CDR1 and CDR2 from the germline V gene are LNHDA and SQIVND (reference sequence). CDR3 bases: TGTGCCAGTAGTATCTCGGCAGGCATGAACACTGAAGCTTTCTTT. The encoded protein is CASSISAGMNTEAFF.

The CDR3 DNA reads as TGTGCCAGCAGCCAAGATTGGGACAGAGTCAACGAGCAGTACTTC. As protein: CASSQDWDRVNEQYF. V is TRBV4-2 and J is TRBJ2-7; 7 nucleotides align to TRBD1. V was pared by 0 bases and J by 5 bases, with 7 bases of the junction left unmatched. The CDR3 is made up of 15 amino acids. Germline loops: CDR1 LGHNA, CDR2 YNFKEQ.

V is TRBV9 and J is TRBJ1-2; 8 bases align to TRBD1. The V gene's germline CDR1 is SGDLS and CDR2 YYNGEE. J was trimmed by 3 bases and V by 0 bases; bases with no gene match: 4. This CDR3 is 15 amino acids long. CDR3 sequence (DNA): TGTGCCAGCAGCGTAGGACCGGGACAGGACTATGGCTACACCTTC. This codes for CASSVGPGQDYGYTF.

The chain is built from TRBV6-5 and TRBJ1-4; 11 nucleotides match TRBD1. The CDR3 spans 15 residues. The germline gives CDR1 MNHEY, CDR2 SVGAGI. With 2 bases clipped from V and 7 bases from J, the junction kept 3 bases outside the gene matches. This CDR3 is CASSYGGTGGEKLFF. The CDR3 bases are TGTGCCAGCAGTTACGGGGGGACAGGGGGTGAAAAACTGTTTTTT.

V and J are TRBV11-2 and TRBJ1-1; D might be TRBD1 (5 bases). Germline values: CDR1 SGHAT, CDR2 FQNNGV. CDR3 length: 15 residues. Trimming stripped 1 base from V and 6 bases from J, with 15 bases between. This CDR3 reads CASSLAGHYSAEAFF. CDR3 nucleotides: TGTGCCAGCAGCTTAGCCGGACACTACTCGGCTGAAGCTTTCTTT.

The genes are TRBV4-1 and TRBJ2-1; D possibly corresponds to TRBD2 (6 bases). Germline CDR1 is MGHRA and CDR2 is YSYEKL. The CDR3 loop spans 20 amino acids. V lost 2 bases, J lost 2 bases, and 25 bases lay in between. The DNA for the CDR3 is TGCGCCAGCAGCCAACGCGGAGGGCCGGGGATTGGAGTGACCTACAATGAGCAGTTCTTC. Amino acid sequence: CASSQRGGPGIGVTYNEQFF.

CDR3 region: CASSSQGIGENTEAFF. As DNA, the CDR3 is TGTGCCAGCAGCTCCCAGGGGATTGGGGAGAACACTGAAGCTTTCTTT. V is TRBV11-2 and J is TRBJ1-1; tentatively, D is TRBD1 (6 bases). V was shortened by 4 bases and J by 1 base, with 16 bases between the two germline ends. The CDR3 is 16 residues long. CDR1 is SGHAT and CDR2 is FQNNGV in the germline V gene.

This clone was seen just once. This rearrangement joins TRBV21-1 to TRBJ2-1; the table's D call of TRBD2 was not tested on the DNA. TRBV21-1 corresponds to a pseudogene. This CDR3 has 17 amino acids. This CDR3 reads CASSTTRVCASYNEQFF. The DNA for the CDR3 is TGTGCCAGCAGCACCACTCGAGTCTGCGCGTCCTACAATGAGCAGTTCTTC.